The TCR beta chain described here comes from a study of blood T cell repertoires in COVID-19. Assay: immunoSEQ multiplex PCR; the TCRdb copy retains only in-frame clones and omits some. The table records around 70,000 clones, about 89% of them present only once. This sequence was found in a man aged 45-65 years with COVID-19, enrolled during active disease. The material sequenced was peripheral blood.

The CDR3 region is CASSLIYRDLMRDGYTF. Here the CDR3 DNA reads TGTGCCAGCAGCTTAATATACAGGGATTTAATGAGAGATGGCTACACCTTC. The chain is built from TRBV11-2 and TRBJ1-2; maybe TRBD1 (6 bases). The CDR3 runs 17 residues. In germline, CDR1 is SGHAT, CDR2 FQNNGV. Trimming cost V 2 bases and J 6 bases, with 22 bases left between them.